This T cell receptor (beta chain) was sequenced in a study of blood T cells in healthy people across ages (dated by TCRdb to about 2015). The study in broad terms: In model experiments, template switching captured about one uniquely barcoded TCR beta cDNA molecule for every two T cells. Using deep sequencing normalized with unique cDNA molecular identifiers, the study measured how TCR beta repertoire diversity changes with age. The donors were split into four age groups: young (average around 15 years), middle-aged (roughly 39), aged (roughly 65) and long-lived (about 74). To avoid experimental bias, donors of different ages were distributed randomly across sequencing lanes. For two donors (one aged 18 to 29 and one aged 80 or older), the study analyzed two additional independent replicas of 1 million unique cDNA reads from the same blood draw. Study-wide findings and limitations: Donor CMV infection status was unknown, potentially confounding age-related changes in expanded clonotypes. Estimates of total diversity from one million sequenced T cells were regarded as lower bounds and underestimates. Observed TCR beta diversity correlated strongly with the percentage of naive T cells measured by flow cytometry. Observed TCR beta diversity per million T cells fell roughly linearly with age, and a significant reduction was already apparent by age around 40. Compared with the aged group, the long-lived group had more naive CD4+ T cells, fewer expanded clones and increased TCR diversity, suggesting age selection. Conclusive comparison of naive and antigen-experienced compartments was prevented by the profiling of bulk unsorted PBMCs.

The cysteine opens and the phenylalanine closes a CDR3 of 13 amino acids. Only the CDR3 portion is preserved as DNA: 39 bases, with reading frame beginning at the first base. The V end loses 5 bases and the J end loses 10 bases, and a stretch of 15 bases separates them. As encoded in the germline V gene, CDR1 is MDHEN while CDR2 is SYDVKM. Systemically healthy Caucasian individuals from Russia, over 30 in total and aged roughly 6 to 90 years, were included as donors. Each donor gave 8 to 10 milliliters of peripheral blood, drawn into EDTA-treated Vacutainer tubes. PBMCs were isolated by Ficoll-Paque density-gradient centrifugation, with at least 6 million obtained per sample. Trizol reagent was used to extract total RNA from the PBMCs, yielding at least 5 micrograms per sample. Naive CD45RAhigh/CD27high T cell percentages were measured by flow cytometry on a PBMC aliquot from every donor. Remarks on this clonotype: Its antigen is not yet known. The record has no base qualities; no much larger clone is one base away.

Receptor amplification or capture employed 5' RACE. A second PCR of about 7 to 12 cycles was run with a J-beta primer mix and a sample-barcoded 5' primer. A template-switch 5' adaptor carrying 12 random nucleotides introduced a unique molecular identifier onto each TCR beta cDNA molecule. Each sample yielded at least 2.5 million CDR3-containing paired-end reads. First-strand cDNA was synthesized from all RNA with the Mint cDNA synthesis kit, primed by a TRBC-specific oligonucleotide. After uracil-DNA glycosylase treatment, a first 18-cycle PCR used universal primers M1SS and BC2_uni_R on all cDNA. The original pipeline was this. Normalization of each sample was performed by random selection of 1 million high-quality reads, each carrying a distinct molecular identifier. Reads sharing molecular identifiers were discarded rather than binned into consensus sequences. CDR3 identification, clonotype clustering and error correction used MiTCR with a Q25 quality threshold and the strictest error-elimination algorithm. Lower-bound total TCR beta diversity was estimated with a nonparametric unseen species model using Euler transformation. Using fastp trimming at Q25 and MiXCR clonotype assembly, TCRdb reanalyzed the public sequencing data and kept in-frame beta chains. Identical CDR3 proteins give one entry, which carries the most common genes and DNA. The V and J calls come from TCRdb's annotation, not from the publication. This sample lists over 1,500,000 distinct CDR3 sequences; about two fifths were detected once. The ten largest clones take up about 23% of the sample.

The clonotype originates from a human donor in good health. The chain joins TRBV28 to TRBJ2-1, with a weak D call of TRBD2 (7 bases match). Sequencing used blood. The DNA reads as follows: TGTGCCAGCAGTCGCGGGGGCCCCCGGGAGCAGTTCTTC. This gives the protein CASSRGGPREQFF.